This entry concerns a single T cell receptor beta chain. Its antigen is not identified. Germline CDR1 is SGDLS and CDR2 is YYNGEE. CDR3 length: 15 amino acids. Trimming took off 5 bases at V and 7 bases at J, with 18 bases between the two ends. The PCR ran on 60 Vbeta and 13 Jbeta primers. Libraries were prepared by immunoSEQ multiplex PCR; TCRdb keeps only in-frame clonotypes and omits some of them. The data show 90,000 to 140,000 clones, 65% to 80% seen once. This sample is drawn from a study of cytomegalovirus exposure and HLA in healthy donors. Study-level information: Early released data comprised 80 million to 90 million unique TCRs from HLA-typed donors.

Overall study results and limits: Most TCR sequences were seen very rarely across donors, but some public TCRs occurred in many. A later analysis linked a missense DCLRE1C variant to TCR beta V- and J-gene trimming. DRB1 showed the most TCR associations and HLA-C the fewest in a later analysis, as rates varied by HLA locus.

The sample comprised PBMCs. This sequence originates from a male donor in good health and CMV-seronegative. The chain links TRBV9 to TRBJ1-4; TRBD1 is a possible D gene (5 bases). Here the CDR3 reads CASSRSWGDGEKLFF. The CDR3 DNA is TGTGCCAGCAGTCGTAGTTGGGGCGATGGTGAAAAACTGTTTTTT.